Each of the 2 T cell receptor beta chains below was sequenced from the same sample in a study of OX40 agonist ivuxolimab in advanced cancers. TCRdb's table, derived via immunoSEQ multiplex PCR, lists solely in-frame clones and lacks some. The sample has about 55,000 clones, nearly 85% seen once. Here the sequenced sample was CD4+ or CD8+ T cells sorted from blood, taken in a trial of the OX40 agonist ivuxolimab. The receptor source for this set is an adult with an advanced solid tumor such as melanoma, head and neck, liver or kidney cancer.

V is TRBV5-6 and J is TRBJ1-2, with D perhaps TRBD1 (6 bases). Trimming took off 4 bases at V and 4 bases at J, with 17 bases between the two ends. The CDR3 runs to 15 residues. Germline loops: CDR1 SGHDT, CDR2 YYEEEE. The CDR3 protein is CASSPLGGRAYGYTF. For the CDR3, the DNA is TGTGCCAGCAGCCCCCTAGGGGGGCGGGCCTATGGCTACACCTTC.

The chain joins TRBV11-2 to TRBJ1-2; D is possibly TRBD1 (6 bases). Germline V lookup: CDR1 SGHAT, CDR2 FQNNGV. The germline V and J ends were trimmed by 2 bases and 8 bases, with 21 bases remaining between them. CDR3 length equals 16 residues. The CDR3 sequence: CASSLFGTQGRDGYTF. The CDR3 bases are TGTGCCAGCAGCTTATTTGGTACACAGGGCAGGGACGGCTACACCTTC.